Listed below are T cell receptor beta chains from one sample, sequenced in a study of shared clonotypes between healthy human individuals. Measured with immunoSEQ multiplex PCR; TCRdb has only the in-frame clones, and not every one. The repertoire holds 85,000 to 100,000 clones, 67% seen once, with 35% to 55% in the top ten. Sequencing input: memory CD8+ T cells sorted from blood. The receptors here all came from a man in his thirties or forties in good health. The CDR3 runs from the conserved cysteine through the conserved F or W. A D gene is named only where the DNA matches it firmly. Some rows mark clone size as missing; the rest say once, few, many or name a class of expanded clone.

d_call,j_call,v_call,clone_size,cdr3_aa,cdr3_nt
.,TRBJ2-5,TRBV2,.,CASSEEFETQYF,TGTGCCAGCAGCGAGGAATTTGAGACCCAGTACTTC
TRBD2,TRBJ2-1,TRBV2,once,CASSISGTSGRFLQGLF,TGTGCCAGCAGTATCTCCGGGACTAGCGGGAGGTTCCTCCAGGGGCTCTTC
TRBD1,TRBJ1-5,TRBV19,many,CASSPTGELYQPQHF,TGTGCCAGTAGCCCCACAGGGGAACTTTATCAGCCCCAGCATTTT
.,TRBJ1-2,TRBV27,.,CASRPADSYGYTF,TGTGCCAGCCGGCCCGCCGACAGCTATGGCTACACCTTC
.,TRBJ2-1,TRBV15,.,CATRVSGEEQFF,TGTGCCACCAGAGTTTCGGGAGAAGAGCAGTTCTTC
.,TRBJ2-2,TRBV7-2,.,CASSYNRNTGELFF,TGTGCCAGCAGCTACAACAGGAACACCGGGGAGCTGTTTTTT
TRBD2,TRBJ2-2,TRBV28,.,CASSLKGLAGVLGTGELFF,TGTGCCAGCAGTCTTAAGGGGCTAGCGGGAGTTCTAGGGACCGGGGAGCTGTTTTTT
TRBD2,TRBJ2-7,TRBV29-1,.,CSVGGGSYEQYF,TGCAGCGTTGGGGGGGGATCCTACGAGCAGTACTTC
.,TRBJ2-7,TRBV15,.,CATSRDRLSGYEQYF,TGTGCCACCAGCAGAGATCGACTATCTGGGTACGAGCAGTACTTC
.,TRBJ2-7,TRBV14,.,CASSQGAPEQYF,TGTGCCAGCAGCCAAGGTGCTCCGGAGCAGTACTTC
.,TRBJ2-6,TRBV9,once,CASSVDRSSGANVLTF,TGTGCCAGCAGCGTAGACCGGAGCTCTGGGGCCAACGTCCTGACTTTC